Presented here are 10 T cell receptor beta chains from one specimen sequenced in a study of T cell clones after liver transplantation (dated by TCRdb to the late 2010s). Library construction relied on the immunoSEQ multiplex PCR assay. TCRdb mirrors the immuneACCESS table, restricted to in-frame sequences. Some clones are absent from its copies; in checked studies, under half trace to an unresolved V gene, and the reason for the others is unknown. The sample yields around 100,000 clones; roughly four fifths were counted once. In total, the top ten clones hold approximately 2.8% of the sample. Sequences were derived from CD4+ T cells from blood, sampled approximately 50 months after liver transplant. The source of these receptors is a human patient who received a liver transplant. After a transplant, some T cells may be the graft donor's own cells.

DNA of the CDR3: TGTGCCAGCAGTGATTGGACAGGGAATCAGCCCCAGCATTTT. It translates to CASSDWTGNQPQHF. The chain combines TRBV2 with TRBJ1-5, with 8 bases aligning to TRBD1. V trimming: 3 bases; J trimming: 4 bases; junction bases outside the gene matches: 2. The CDR3 has 14 residues. The germline gives CDR1 SNHLY, CDR2 FYNNEI.

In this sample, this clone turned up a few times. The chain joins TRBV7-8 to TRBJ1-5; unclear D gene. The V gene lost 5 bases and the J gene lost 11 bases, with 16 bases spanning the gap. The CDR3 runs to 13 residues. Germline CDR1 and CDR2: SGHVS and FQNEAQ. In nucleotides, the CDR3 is TGTGCCAGCAGCCCAGGACGGTCCGCTTCCCAGCATTTT. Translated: CASSPGRSASQHF.

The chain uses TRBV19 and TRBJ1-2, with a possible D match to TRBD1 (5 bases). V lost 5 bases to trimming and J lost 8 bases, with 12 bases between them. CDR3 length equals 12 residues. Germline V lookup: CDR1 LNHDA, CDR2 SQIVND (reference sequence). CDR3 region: CASSGATLGYTF. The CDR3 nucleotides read TGTGCCAGTAGTGGGGCAACTTTGGGCTACACCTTC.

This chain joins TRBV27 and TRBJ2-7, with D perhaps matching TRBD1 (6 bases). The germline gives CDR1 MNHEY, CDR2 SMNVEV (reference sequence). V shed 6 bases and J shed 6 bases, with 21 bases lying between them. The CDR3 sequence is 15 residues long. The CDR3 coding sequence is TGTGCCAGCAGCCCTGGACAGATACCCGTCAGCGAGCAGTACTTC. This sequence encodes CASSPGQIPVSEQYF.

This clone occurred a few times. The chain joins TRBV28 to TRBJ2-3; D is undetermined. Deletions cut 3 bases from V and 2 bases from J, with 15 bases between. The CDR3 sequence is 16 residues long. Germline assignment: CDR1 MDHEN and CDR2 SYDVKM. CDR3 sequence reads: CASSLGRSEFTDTQYF. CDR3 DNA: TGTGCCAGCAGTTTGGGCCGGTCCGAGTTCACAGATACGCAGTATTTT.

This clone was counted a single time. CDR3 in amino acids: CASSLHQKRGRGTDTQYF. CDR3 nucleotides: TGTGCCAGCAGCCTTCACCAAAAACGGGGGCGGGGCACAGATACGCAGTATTTT. The rearrangement joins TRBV7-6 to TRBJ2-3; D tentatively fits TRBD1 or TRBD2 (6 bases each). Germline lookup yields CDR1 SGHVS and CDR2 FNYEAQ. CDR3 length equals 18 residues. The ends were cut back, 5 bases at V and 1 base at J, with 22 bases in the middle.

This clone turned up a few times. CDR3 loop: CASSPGSGAYNEQFF. The CDR3 bases are TGTGCCAGCAGCCCAGGGAGCGGAGCCTACAATGAGCAGTTCTTC. This rearrangement joins TRBV7-2 to TRBJ2-1; D might be TRBD1 or TRBD2, each matching 5 bases. This CDR3 is 15 amino acids long. Germline CDR1 SGHTA, CDR2 FQGNSA. V was cut by 5 bases and J by 2 bases, with 13 bases left in between.

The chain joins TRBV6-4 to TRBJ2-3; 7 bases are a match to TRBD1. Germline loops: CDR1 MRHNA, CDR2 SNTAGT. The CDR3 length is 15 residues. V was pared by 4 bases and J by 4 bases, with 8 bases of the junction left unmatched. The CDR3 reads CASSAQGLLADTQYF. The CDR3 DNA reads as TGTGCCAGCAGTGCACAGGGGTTGTTGGCAGATACGCAGTATTTT.

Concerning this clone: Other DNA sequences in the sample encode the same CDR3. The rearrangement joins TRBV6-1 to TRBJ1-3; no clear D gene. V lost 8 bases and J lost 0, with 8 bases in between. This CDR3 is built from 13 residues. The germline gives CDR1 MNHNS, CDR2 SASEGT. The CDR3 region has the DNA TGTGCCAGCTCCGGTGGCTCTGGAAACACCATATATTTT. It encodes CASSGGSGNTIYF.

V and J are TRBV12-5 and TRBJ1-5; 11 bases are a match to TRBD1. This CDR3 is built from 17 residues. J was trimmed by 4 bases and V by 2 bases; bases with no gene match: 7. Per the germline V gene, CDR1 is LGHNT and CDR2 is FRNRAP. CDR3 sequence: CASGLTLGTGGNQPQHF. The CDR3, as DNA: TGTGCTAGTGGTTTGACCTTAGGGACAGGGGGGAATCAGCCCCAGCATTTT.